One and the same sample provided the 21 T cell receptor beta chains below, sequenced in a study of siplizumab effects on memory and regulatory T cells. The repertoire was sequenced with immunoSEQ multiplex PCR; TCRdb's copy has only in-frame clones and lacks some. Counted here are approximately 75,000 clones, 93% occurring once; the ten biggest clones make up roughly 4.7%. Material for sequencing was CD8+ T cells sorted from blood. These TCRs come from a human donor in good health.

The rearrangement uses TRBV4-3 and TRBJ1-1; D is possibly TRBD1 (5 bases). The germline V gene has CDR1 LGHNA and CDR2 YSLEER. This CDR3 spans 11 amino acids. DNA for the CDR3: TGCGCGGCAGCTTGGGGGACTGAAGCTTTCTTT. This translates into CAAAWGTEAFF.

The V call is TRBV2, the J call TRBJ2-5; weak D call: TRBD1 (6 bases). V was shortened by 7 bases and J by 4 bases, with 13 bases between the two germline ends. The germline V gene encodes CDR1 SNHLY and CDR2 FYNNEI. The CDR3 is 13 residues long. CDR3 in amino acids: CASTKLGAETQYF. DNA for the CDR3: TGTGCCAGCACTAAACTGGGGGCAGAGACCCAGTACTTC.

CDR3 bases: TGTGCCAGCAGTTTAGCAGGGGTCGGCTACACCTTC. Amino acids: CASSLAGVGYTF. The V and J genes are TRBV27 and TRBJ1-2; the D gene is possibly TRBD1 (6 bases). The CDR3 sequence is 12 residues long. V dropped 2 bases and J dropped 8 bases, with 9 bases sitting between them. Looked up from germline, CDR1 is MNHEY and CDR2 is SMNVEV (reference sequence).

The V call is TRBV5-1, the J call TRBJ2-1; 9 bases match TRBD1. The CDR3 runs 18 residues. Germline CDR1 reads SGHRS; CDR2 reads YFSETQ. Trimming at V came to 2 bases and at J to 0 bases, leaving 9 bases not matched to a gene. CDR3 loop: CASSFRTGAQSSYNEQFF. Here the CDR3 DNA reads TGCGCCAGCAGCTTCCGGACAGGGGCCCAAAGCTCCTACAATGAGCAGTTCTTC. The whole variable domain, remainder taken from reference TRBV5-1 and TRBJ2-1, is KAGVTQTPRYLIKTRGQQVTLSCSPISGHRSVSWYQQTPGQGLQFLFEYFSETQRNKGNFPGRFSGRQFSNSRSEMNVSTLELGDSALYLCASSFRTGAQSSYNEQFFGPGTRLTVL.

The chain links TRBV7-9 to TRBJ2-7; no definite D call. Between the trimmed V and J ends, which lost 5 bases and 7 bases, there was a span of 9 bases. This CDR3 is built from 11 residues. CDR1 SEHNR and CDR2 FQNEAQ come from the germline V gene (reference sequence). CDR3 region: CASSPTWEQYF. In DNA form, the CDR3 reads TGTGCCAGCAGCCCGACCTGGGAGCAGTACTTC.

This clone is a singleton in its sample. The chain carries TRBV7-9 and TRBJ2-7; a weak D match, TRBD1 (6 bases). CDR3 length: 13 residues. CDR1 is SEHNR and CDR2 is FQNEAQ in the germline V gene (reference sequence). V gave up 5 bases and J gave up 3 bases, with 11 bases separating them. CDR3 nucleotide sequence: TGTGCCAGCAGCCAAGGACAGATCTACGAGCAGTACTTC. Translation: CASSQGQIYEQYF. The whole variable domain, filled in from reference TRBV7-9 and TRBJ2-7, reads DTGVSQNPRHKITKRGQNVTFRCDPISEHNRLYWYRQTLGQGPEFLTYFQNEAQLEKSRLLSDRFSAERPKGSFSTLEIQRTEQGDSAMYLCASSQGQIYEQYFGPGTRLTVT.

As DNA, the CDR3 is TGTGCCAGCAGCCAGACAGGGGTTCTGGATGAGCAGTTCTTC. This codes for CASSQTGVLDEQFF. The rearrangement links TRBV14 to TRBJ2-1; the match to TRBD1 covers 8 bases. CDR3 length equals 14 residues. Germline V gene sequence: CDR1 SGHDN, CDR2 FVKESK. V lost 3 bases, J lost 8 bases, and 6 bases stayed unmatched. Combining the CDR3 with reference TRBV14 and TRBJ2-1 gives the whole variable domain EAGVTQFPSHSVIEKGQTVTLRCDPISGHDNLYWYRRVMGKEIKFLLHFVKESKQDESGMPNNRFLAERTGGTYSTLKVQPAELEDSGVYFCASSQTGVLDEQFFGPGTRLTVL.

The CDR3 nucleotides read TGTGCCAGCACAGGAGGCGAGACAGTTCTTGGCTACACCTTC. Translating gives CASTGGETVLGYTF. This rearrangement joins TRBV6-6 to TRBJ1-2; D may be TRBD1 (5 bases). Trimming stripped 7 bases from V and 7 bases from J, with 19 bases between. The CDR3 has 14 amino acids. Germline CDR1 is MNHNY and CDR2 is SVGAGI (reference sequence).

The chain has TRBV9 and TRBJ2-5; D is uncertain. Germline CDR1 reads SGDLS; CDR2 reads YYNGEE. Trimming removed 4 bases from V and 5 bases from J, with 15 bases in between. The CDR3 totals 14 residues. The CDR3 here is CASSPWLDDETQYF. Here the CDR3 DNA reads TGTGCCAGCAGCCCCTGGCTGGACGATGAGACCCAGTACTTC. The full variable domain, completed using reference TRBV9 and TRBJ2-5, is DSGVTQTPKHLITATGQRVTLRCSPRSGDLSVYWYQQSLDQGLQFLIQYYNGEERAKGNILERFSAQQFPDLHSELNLSSLELGDSALYFCASSPWLDDETQYFGPGTRLLVL.

Within the sample, this clone is medium-sized. The chain recombines TRBV19 with TRBJ2-7, with 8 bases lining up with TRBD1. This CDR3 spans 16 amino acids. V was pared by 7 bases and J by 7 bases, with 18 bases of the junction left unmatched. The germline gives CDR1 LNHDA, CDR2 SQIVND (reference sequence). The chain's CDR3 is CASTLLGQGPGKEQYF. CDR3 nucleotide sequence: TGTGCCAGTACCCTCCTCGGACAGGGCCCGGGTAAGGAGCAGTACTTC. Combining the CDR3 with reference TRBV19 and TRBJ2-7 gives the whole variable domain DGGITQSPKYLFRKEGQNVTLSCEQNLNHDAMYWYRQDPGQGLRLIYYSQIVNDFQKGDIAEGYSVSREKKESFPLTVTSAQKNPTAFYLCASTLLGQGPGKEQYFGPGTRLTVT.

The chain employs TRBV9 and TRBJ2-5; D perhaps matches TRBD2 (6 bases). V was cut by 0 bases and J by 5 bases, with 11 bases left in between. The CDR3 has 14 residues. Germline V gene data show CDR1 as SGDLS and CDR2 as YYNGEE. The CDR3 here is CASSVEGGRETQYF. DNA of the CDR3: TGTGCCAGCAGCGTAGAAGGTGGGAGGGAGACCCAGTACTTC.

V gene TRBV4-1 combines with J gene TRBJ2-5; TRBD1 is a possible D gene (5 bases). Germline CDR1 MGHRA, CDR2 YSYEKL. Trimming pared 9 bases from V and 3 bases from J, leaving 11 bases between. The CDR3 spans 12 residues. The CDR3 sequence: CASQGAKETQYF. The CDR3 DNA sequence: TGCGCCAGTCAAGGGGCAAAAGAGACCCAGTACTTC.

This chain uses TRBV7-9 with TRBJ2-1; D remains unclear. From germline, CDR1 is SEHNR and CDR2 FQNEAQ (reference sequence). This CDR3 has 19 amino acids. The germline V and J ends were trimmed by 3 bases and 3 bases, with 24 bases remaining between them. For the CDR3, the DNA is TGTGCCAGCAGCTTTCCAATTCCCCGAGACCCCTACAACTACAATGAGCAGTTCTTC. The encoded protein is CASSFPIPRDPYNYNEQFF. The variable domain in full, completed from reference TRBV7-9 and TRBJ2-1, reads DTGVSQNPRHKITKRGQNVTFRCDPISEHNRLYWYRQTLGQGPEFLTYFQNEAQLEKSRLLSDRFSAERPKGSFSTLEIQRTEQGDSAMYLCASSFPIPRDPYNYNEQFFGPGTRLTVL.

The rearrangement joins TRBV9 to TRBJ2-7; a weak D match, TRBD2 (5 bases). CDR1 and CDR2 from the germline V gene are SGDLS and YYNGEE. The CDR3 is made up of 16 amino acids. V was pared by 0 bases and J by 4 bases, with 17 bases between. The CDR3 spells CASSVGVGVVAYEQYF. CDR3 DNA: TGTGCCAGCAGCGTAGGAGTCGGGGTAGTCGCATACGAGCAGTACTTC.

To note about this clone: The same CDR3 is also encoded by other DNA sequences in this sample. The genes are TRBV9 and TRBJ1-3; no reliable D call. The CDR3 totals 15 residues. Germline V CDR1 and CDR2: SGDLS, YYNGEE. The germline V and J ends were trimmed by 0 bases and 0 bases, with 7 bases remaining between them. The CDR3: CASSVEGGSGNTIYF. The CDR3 coding sequence is TGTGCCAGCAGCGTAGAGGGCGGCTCTGGAAACACCATATATTTT.

The chain recombines TRBV4-2 with TRBJ2-7; TRBD2 matches at 14 bases. The CDR3 is 15 residues long. Germline trimming cut 5 bases from V and 3 bases from J; bases unmatched to any gene: 3. In germline, CDR1 is LGHNA, CDR2 YNFKEQ. The CDR3 here is CASSFGLAGGYEQYF. The DNA of the CDR3 is TGTGCCAGCAGCTTCGGACTAGCGGGGGGCTACGAGCAGTACTTC.

The J gene is TRBJ1-2, the V gene TRBV11-2, with D possibly TRBD1 on 5 matching bases. There are 16 residues in the CDR3. V was clipped by 0 bases and J by 4 bases, with 15 bases between them. Germline V lookup: CDR1 SGHAT, CDR2 FQNNGV. CDR3 bases: TGTGCCAGCAGCTTAGAGATGGGGGAAGACGTCTATGGCTACACCTTC. This codes for CASSLEMGEDVYGYTF.

V is TRBV5-6 and J is TRBJ2-4; D ambiguous. The CDR3 is 12 amino acids. Germline V CDR1 and CDR2: SGHDT, YYEEEE. V lost 6 bases and J 9 bases, leaving 13 bases between the germline ends. The CDR3 region has the DNA TGTGCCAGCACCTTCGGAGAAGGCATTCAGTACTTC. It translates to CASTFGEGIQYF.

The rearrangement joins TRBV19 to TRBJ1-2; possibly TRBD1 for D (5 bases). This CDR3 is built from 13 residues. From germline, CDR1 is LNHDA and CDR2 SQIVND (reference sequence). The V end lost 4 bases, the J end lost 6 bases, and 12 bases lay between the germline ends. CDR3 residues: CASSTGGRDGYTF. The CDR3 nucleotides read TGTGCCAGTAGTACCGGGGGTAGGGATGGCTACACCTTC.

The V call is TRBV11-3, the J call TRBJ2-3; D could derive from TRBD1 or TRBD2 (6 bases each). The CDR3 spans 16 residues. Looked up from germline, CDR1 is SGHNT and CDR2 is YENEEA. Trimming shortened V by 4 bases and J by 1 base, and 15 bases separated the two germline ends. The CDR3 DNA follows: TGTGCCAGCAGCTCAAGGGGGGAGGAGGGCACAGATACGCAGTATTTT. Encoded protein: CASSSRGEEGTDTQYF.

This clone was counted once. The chain joins TRBV5-1 to TRBJ2-1; tentatively, D is TRBD2 (5 bases). V was pared by 1 base and J by 7 bases, with 12 bases between. Germline V CDR1 and CDR2: SGHRS, YFSETQ. The CDR3 totals 14 residues. The CDR3 spells CASSLSSLANEQFF. Here the CDR3 DNA reads TGCGCCAGCAGCTTGTCTAGCCTGGCGAATGAGCAGTTCTTC.